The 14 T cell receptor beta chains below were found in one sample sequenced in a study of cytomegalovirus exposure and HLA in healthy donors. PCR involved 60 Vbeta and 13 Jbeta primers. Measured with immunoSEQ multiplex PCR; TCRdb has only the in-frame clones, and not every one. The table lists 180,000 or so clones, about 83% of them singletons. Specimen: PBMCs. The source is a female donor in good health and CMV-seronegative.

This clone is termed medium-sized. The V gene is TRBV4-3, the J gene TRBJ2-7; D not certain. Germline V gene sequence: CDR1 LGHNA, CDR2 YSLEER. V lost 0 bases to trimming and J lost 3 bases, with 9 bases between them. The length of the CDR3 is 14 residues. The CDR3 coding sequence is TGCGCCAGCAGCCAAGATACCGGGTTCTACGAGCAGTACTTC. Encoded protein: CASSQDTGFYEQYF.

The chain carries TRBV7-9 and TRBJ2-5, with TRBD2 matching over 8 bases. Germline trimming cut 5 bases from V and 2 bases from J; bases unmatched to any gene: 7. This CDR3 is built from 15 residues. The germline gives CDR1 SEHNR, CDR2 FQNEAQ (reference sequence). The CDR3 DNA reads TGTGCCAGCAGCCCAGTCCCGGGAGGGCAAGAGACCCAGTACTTC. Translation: CASSPVPGGQETQYF.

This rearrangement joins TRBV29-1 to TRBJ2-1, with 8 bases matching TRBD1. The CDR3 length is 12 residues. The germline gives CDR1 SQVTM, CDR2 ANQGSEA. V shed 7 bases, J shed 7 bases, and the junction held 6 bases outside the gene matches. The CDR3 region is CSAWTGRNEQFF. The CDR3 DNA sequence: TGCAGCGCCTGGACAGGGAGGAATGAGCAGTTCTTC.

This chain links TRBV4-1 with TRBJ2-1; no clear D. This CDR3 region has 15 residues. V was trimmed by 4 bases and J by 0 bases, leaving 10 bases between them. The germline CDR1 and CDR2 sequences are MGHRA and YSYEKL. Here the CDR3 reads CASSPVTSSYNEQFF. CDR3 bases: TGCGCCAGCAGCCCAGTGACTTCCTCCTACAATGAGCAGTTCTTC.

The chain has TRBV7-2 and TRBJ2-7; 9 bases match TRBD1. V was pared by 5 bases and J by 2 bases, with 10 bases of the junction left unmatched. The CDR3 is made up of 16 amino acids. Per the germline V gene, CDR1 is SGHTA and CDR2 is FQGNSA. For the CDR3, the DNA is TGTGCCAGCAGCGTCACCACCGGGACAGGGACCTACGAGCAGTACTTC. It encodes CASSVTTGTGTYEQYF.

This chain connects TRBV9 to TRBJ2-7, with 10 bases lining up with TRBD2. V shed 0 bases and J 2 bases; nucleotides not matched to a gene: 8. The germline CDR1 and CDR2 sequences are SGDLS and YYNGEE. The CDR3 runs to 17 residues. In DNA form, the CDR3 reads TGTGCCAGCAGCGTAGCGGCTAGCGGGAGAGGTACCTACGAGCAGTACTTC. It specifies CASSVAASGRGTYEQYF.

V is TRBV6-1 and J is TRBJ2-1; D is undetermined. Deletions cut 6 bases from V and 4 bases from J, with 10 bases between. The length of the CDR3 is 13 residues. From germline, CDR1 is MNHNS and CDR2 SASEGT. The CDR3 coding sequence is TGTGCCAGCAGCCTAATTCGATACAATGAGCAGTTCTTC. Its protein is CASSLIRYNEQFF.

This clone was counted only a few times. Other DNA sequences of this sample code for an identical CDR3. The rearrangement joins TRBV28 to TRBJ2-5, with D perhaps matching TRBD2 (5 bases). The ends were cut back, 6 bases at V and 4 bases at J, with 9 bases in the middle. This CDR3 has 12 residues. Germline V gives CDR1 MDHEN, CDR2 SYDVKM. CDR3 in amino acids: CASRSGGETQYF. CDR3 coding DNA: TGTGCCAGCAGGTCAGGAGGAGAGACCCAGTACTTC.

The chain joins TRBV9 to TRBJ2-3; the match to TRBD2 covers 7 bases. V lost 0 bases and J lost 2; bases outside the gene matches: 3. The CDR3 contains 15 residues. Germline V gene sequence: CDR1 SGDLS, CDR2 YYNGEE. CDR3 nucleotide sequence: TGTGCCAGCAGCGTAGCAGCGGGGCACACAGATACGCAGTATTTT. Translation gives CASSVAAGHTDTQYF.

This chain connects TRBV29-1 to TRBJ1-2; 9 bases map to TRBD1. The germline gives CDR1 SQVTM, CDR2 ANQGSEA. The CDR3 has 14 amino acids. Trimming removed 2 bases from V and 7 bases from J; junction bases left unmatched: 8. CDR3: CSVEKDRGLGGYTF. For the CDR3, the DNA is TGCAGCGTTGAAAAGGACAGGGGTTTAGGTGGCTACACCTTC.

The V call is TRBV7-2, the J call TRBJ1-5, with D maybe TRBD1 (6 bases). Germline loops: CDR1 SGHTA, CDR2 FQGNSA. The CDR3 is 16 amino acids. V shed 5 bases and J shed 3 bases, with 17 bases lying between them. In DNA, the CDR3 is TGTGCCAGCAGCCCGACTTCGGGGGGCGCCAATCAGCCCCAGCATTTT. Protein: CASSPTSGGANQPQHF.

The CDR3 here is CASSPGLAGALEQFF. CDR3 bases: TGCGCCAGCAGCCCGGGACTAGCGGGAGCTCTTGAGCAGTTCTTC. V and J are TRBV5-1 and TRBJ2-1, with 14 bases lining up with TRBD2. There are 15 residues in the CDR3. With V trimmed by 4 bases and J by 9 bases, 6 bases remained unmatched. Looked up from germline, CDR1 is SGHRS and CDR2 is YFSETQ.

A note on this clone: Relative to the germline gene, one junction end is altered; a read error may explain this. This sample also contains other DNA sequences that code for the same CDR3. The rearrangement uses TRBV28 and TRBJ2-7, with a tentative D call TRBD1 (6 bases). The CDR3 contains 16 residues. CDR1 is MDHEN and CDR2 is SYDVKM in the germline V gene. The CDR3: CASSFRYWSGDGEQYF. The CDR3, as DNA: TGTGCCAGCAGTTTTAGGTACTGGTCAGGGGATGGGGAGCAGTACTTT.

Here the CDR3 DNA reads TGTGCCAGCAGTTTAGCACTAGCGGGCAATGAGCAGTTCTTC. This encodes CASSLALAGNEQFF. The chain employs TRBV28 and TRBJ2-1, with TRBD2 matching over 9 bases. CDR1 and CDR2 from the germline V gene are MDHEN and SYDVKM. This CDR3 is built from 14 residues. V lost 2 bases, J lost 6 bases, and 2 bases stayed unmatched.